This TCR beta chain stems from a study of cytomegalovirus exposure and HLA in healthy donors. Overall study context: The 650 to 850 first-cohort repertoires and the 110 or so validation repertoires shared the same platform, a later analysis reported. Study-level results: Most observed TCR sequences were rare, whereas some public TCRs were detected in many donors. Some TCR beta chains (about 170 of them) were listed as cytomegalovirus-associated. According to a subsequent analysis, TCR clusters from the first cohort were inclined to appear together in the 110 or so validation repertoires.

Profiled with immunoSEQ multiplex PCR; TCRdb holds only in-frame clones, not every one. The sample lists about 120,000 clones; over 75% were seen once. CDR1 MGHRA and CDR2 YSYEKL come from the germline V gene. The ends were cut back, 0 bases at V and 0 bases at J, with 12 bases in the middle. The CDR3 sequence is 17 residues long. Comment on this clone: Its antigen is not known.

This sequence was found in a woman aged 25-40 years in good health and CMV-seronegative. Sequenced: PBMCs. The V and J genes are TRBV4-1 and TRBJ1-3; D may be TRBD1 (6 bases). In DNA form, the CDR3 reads TGCGCCAGCAGCCAAGAGGGACACAAGAGCTCTGGAAACACCATATATTTT. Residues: CASSQEGHKSSGNTIYF.